Each of the 3 T cell receptor beta chains below was sequenced from the same sample in a study of control samples from healthy donors and cancer patients (dated by TCRdb to the early 2020s). Library preparation employed the immunoSEQ multiplex PCR assay. In TCRdb, the immuneACCESS table is reduced to in-frame sequences with V and J assigned. These tables do not hold every clone; where another copy was compared, an unresolved V gene accounts for under half, and the others remain unexplained. Present in this sample are some 150,000 clones, 91% of which were seen just once. Of the sample, 3% to 4% is held by the ten largest clones. Sequenced sample: blood. The receptors shown here come from a man between 25 and 39 years old in good health.

The chain carries TRBV3-1 (or the pseudogene TRBV3-2) and TRBJ1-3, with D maybe TRBD1 (6 bases). The CDR3 consists of 15 residues. V dropped 4 bases and J dropped 2 bases, with 12 bases sitting between them. Germline V lookup: CDR1 LGHDT, CDR2 YNNKEL (reference sequence). The CDR3 DNA sequence: TGTGCCAGCAGCCCAGCCGGGGGGCCTGGAAACACCATATATTTT. Amino acid sequence: CASSPAGGPGNTIYF.

The chain carries TRBV25-1 and TRBJ2-7; D remains unclear. The CDR3 sequence is 12 residues long. Trimming shortened V by 4 bases and J by 3 bases, and 7 bases separated the two germline ends. The germline V gene has CDR1 MGHDK and CDR2 SYGVNS. Here the CDR3 DNA reads TGTGCCAGCAGTGCGTCCTACTACGAGCAGTACTTC. Protein product: CASSASYYEQYF.

The V call is TRBV2, the J call TRBJ2-7; 8 positions agree with TRBD1. Germline values: CDR1 SNHLY, CDR2 FYNNEI. The CDR3 length is 14 residues. Trimming removed 4 bases from V and 9 bases from J; junction bases left unmatched: 11. The CDR3 DNA reads as TGTGCCAGCAGTGTTGCAGGGGGCACTTTTAGGCAGTACTTC. The encoded protein is CASSVAGGTFRQYF.